This passage covers 18 T cell receptor beta chains from one sample sequenced in a study of blood T cell repertoires in COVID-19. The assay was immunoSEQ multiplex PCR, and TCRdb's table has in-frame clones only and misses some. The sample yields about 360,000 clones, about 88% seen once. Sequenced material: peripheral blood. Receptor source: a human donor in a cohort sampled during active COVID-19.

The V gene is TRBV7-2, the J gene TRBJ2-3; perhaps TRBD1 as D (6 bases). V was clipped by 3 bases and J by 3 bases, with 10 bases between them. The V gene's germline CDR1 is SGHTA and CDR2 FQGNSA. The CDR3 length is 14 residues. CDR3 DNA sequence: TGTGCCAGCAGCTTGTACAGGGATACAGATACGCAGTATTTT. Translating gives CASSLYRDTDTQYF.

The rearrangement links TRBV7-9 to TRBJ2-2; 13 bases line up with TRBD2. Losses at the gene ends were 0 bases for V and 5 bases for J; bases not matched to a gene: 9. The CDR3 sequence is 19 residues long. Germline CDR1 is SEHNR and CDR2 is FQNEAQ (reference sequence). The CDR3 DNA reads as TGTGCCAGCAGCTTAGCCGGACTAGCGGGGGCGCCTCTGACCGGGGAGCTGTTTTTT. Translated: CASSLAGLAGAPLTGELFF.

V gene TRBV5-1 combines with J gene TRBJ2-7; no reliable D call. CDR1 and CDR2 from the germline V gene are SGHRS and YFSETQ. The CDR3 is made up of 19 amino acids. Trimming took off 0 bases at V and 0 bases at J, with 22 bases between the two ends. The CDR3 sequence: CASSLGPSMGSSSSYEQYF. For the CDR3, the DNA is TGCGCCAGCAGCTTGGGGCCCTCGATGGGCTCGAGTAGCTCCTACGAGCAGTACTTC.

In DNA form, the CDR3 reads TGTGCCAGCAGTGACGCGAGCACAGATACGCAGTATTTT. As protein: CASSDASTDTQYF. The genes are TRBV6-1 and TRBJ2-3; D ambiguous. This CDR3 contains 13 residues. V gave up 3 bases and J gave up 0 bases, with 4 bases separating them. The germline V gene encodes CDR1 MNHNS and CDR2 SASEGT.

This chain joins TRBV28 and TRBJ2-7; 7 bases line up with TRBD2. This CDR3 is built from 15 residues. CDR1 and CDR2 (germline): MDHEN, SYDVKM. V dropped 7 bases and J dropped 0; count of bases not matched to a gene: 9. DNA of the CDR3: TGTGCCAGCACCCCCGGGTCTAGCGGCTCCTACGAGCAGTACTTC. It specifies CASTPGSSGSYEQYF.

This rearrangement joins TRBV7-9 to TRBJ2-3, with 8 bases identical to TRBD1. The germline V gene encodes CDR1 SEHNR and CDR2 FQNEAQ (reference sequence). V lost 1 base and J lost 5; bases outside the gene matches: 2. The CDR3 sequence is 14 residues long. Written as DNA, the CDR3 is TGTGCCAGCAGCTTAGGACAGGGGTTAGATACGCAGTATTTT. This codes for CASSLGQGLDTQYF.

This chain connects TRBV28 to TRBJ1-4; D is unresolved. Per germline, CDR1 MDHEN and CDR2 SYDVKM. This CDR3 is built from 11 residues. The germline V and J ends were trimmed by 6 bases and 5 bases, with 4 bases remaining between them. The CDR3 sequence is CASSLNEKLFF. DNA for the CDR3: TGTGCCAGCAGCCTGAATGAAAAACTGTTTTTT. The full variable domain, its missing parts supplied by reference TRBV28 and TRBJ1-4, is DVKVTQSSRYLVKRTGEKVFLECVQDMDHENMFWYRQDPGLGLRLIYFSYDVKMKEKGDIPEGYSVSREKKERFSLILESASTNQTSMYLCASSLNEKLFFGSGTQLSVL.

This sequence joins TRBV3-1 (or the pseudogene TRBV3-2) and TRBJ2-5; TRBD2 aligns across 8 bases. CDR1 LGHDT and CDR2 YNNKEL come from the germline V gene (reference sequence). Trimming removed 3 bases from V and 5 bases from J; junction bases left unmatched: 5. CDR3 size: 14 residues. Here the CDR3 DNA reads TGTGCCAGCAGCCAGGATCGCGGGGGGGAGACCCAGTACTTC. It is translated as CASSQDRGGETQYF.

V is TRBV7-3 and J is TRBJ1-5, with 7 nucleotides matching TRBD1. Germline V gives CDR1 SGHTA, CDR2 FQGTGA. The J segment lost 0 bases and the V segment lost 1 base, leaving 21 bases of the junction unmatched. This CDR3 is 22 amino acids long. DNA for the CDR3: TGTGCCAGCAGCTTAAGGGGCAGACAGGGCGTCGATCAGAATGATAGCAATCAGCCCCAGCATTTT. It is translated as CASSLRGRQGVDQNDSNQPQHF.

The sample holds a few counts of this clone. The V and J genes are TRBV4-1 and TRBJ1-1; 7 bases map to TRBD1. V shed 11 bases, J shed 1 base, and the junction held 7 bases outside the gene matches. This CDR3 is 13 amino acids long. Per germline, CDR1 MGHRA and CDR2 YSYEKL. CDR3 in amino acids: CAGGQTPNTEAFF. The CDR3 DNA reads TGCGCCGGGGGACAGACCCCGAACACTGAAGCTTTCTTT.

This chain connects TRBV19 to TRBJ2-1, with 9 bases that match TRBD2. Germline CDR1 is LNHDA and CDR2 is SQIVND (reference sequence). The CDR3 has 18 amino acids. The ends lost 4 bases at V and 0 bases at J; junction bases unmatched: 10. The CDR3 coding sequence is TGTGCCAGTAGTAATAGCGGGAGAGCCCCCGACTCCTACAATGAGCAGTTCTTC. As protein: CASSNSGRAPDSYNEQFF.

This chain joins TRBV7-8 and TRBJ1-6; the D gene is possibly TRBD1 (5 bases). Trimming pared 3 bases from V and 7 bases from J, leaving 22 bases between. Per germline, CDR1 SGHVS and CDR2 FQNEAQ. This CDR3 region has 18 residues. CDR3 amino acids: CASSFRTRATNRNSPLHF. The CDR3 DNA follows: TGTGCCAGCAGCTTTCGGACAAGGGCGACGAACCGCAATTCACCCCTCCACTTT.

The CDR3 bases are TGTGCCATCAGGCCGGGACAGGGGATCGACGAGCAGTACTTC. It is translated as CAIRPGQGIDEQYF. This chain links TRBV10-3 with TRBJ2-7; the match to TRBD1 covers 10 bases. After removal of 6 bases from V and 5 bases from J, the junction contained 7 bases not matched to a gene. From germline, CDR1 is ENHRY and CDR2 SYGVKD. The CDR3 loop spans 14 amino acids.

V gene TRBV7-8 combines with J gene TRBJ2-5; 16 nucleotides agree with TRBD2. The CDR3 is made up of 18 amino acids. V lost 5 bases, J lost 2 bases, and 8 bases stayed unmatched. Germline-derived CDR1 and CDR2 are SGHVS and FQNEAQ. CDR3 loop: CASSDGTSGGGSQETQYF. For the CDR3, the DNA is TGTGCCAGCAGCGACGGGACTAGCGGGGGGGGGTCTCAAGAGACCCAGTACTTC.

This rearrangement joins TRBV28 to TRBJ1-6, with D perhaps TRBD1 (6 bases). CDR1 and CDR2 (germline): MDHEN, SYDVKM. V was cut by 5 bases and J by 9 bases, with 23 bases left in between. This CDR3 has 17 amino acids. The CDR3 here is CASSDQQGAQFSSPLHF. DNA for the CDR3: TGTGCCAGCAGTGATCAACAGGGCGCTCAGTTTAGTTCACCCCTCCACTTT.

This chain connects TRBV5-1 to TRBJ1-1; TRBD1 is a possible D gene (6 bases). Trimming pared 4 bases from V and 6 bases from J, leaving 16 bases between. The CDR3 sequence is 14 residues long. Per germline, CDR1 SGHRS and CDR2 YFSETQ. The CDR3 coding sequence is TGCGCCAGCAGCCCAGCAGGGGAGGGGGCTGAAGCTTTCTTT. This translates into CASSPAGEGAEAFF.

The chain couples TRBV2 to TRBJ2-2; D call uncertain. Trimming pared 7 bases from V and 2 bases from J, leaving 5 bases between. The CDR3 is 12 amino acids. The V gene's germline CDR1 is SNHLY and CDR2 FYNNEI. The CDR3 loop is CASTTNTGELFF. DNA for the CDR3: TGTGCCAGCACCACAAACACCGGGGAGCTGTTTTTT.

The gene calls are TRBV6-4 and TRBJ1-4, with 7 nucleotides matching TRBD1. CDR3 length equals 13 residues. Germline CDR1 MRHNA, CDR2 SNTAGT. The V gene end was trimmed by 10 bases and the J gene end by 5 bases; junction bases not matched to a gene: 7. The CDR3 DNA is TGTGCCATTCCCGGGACAGAAAATGAAAAACTGTTTTTT. Translating it yields CAIPGTENEKLFF.